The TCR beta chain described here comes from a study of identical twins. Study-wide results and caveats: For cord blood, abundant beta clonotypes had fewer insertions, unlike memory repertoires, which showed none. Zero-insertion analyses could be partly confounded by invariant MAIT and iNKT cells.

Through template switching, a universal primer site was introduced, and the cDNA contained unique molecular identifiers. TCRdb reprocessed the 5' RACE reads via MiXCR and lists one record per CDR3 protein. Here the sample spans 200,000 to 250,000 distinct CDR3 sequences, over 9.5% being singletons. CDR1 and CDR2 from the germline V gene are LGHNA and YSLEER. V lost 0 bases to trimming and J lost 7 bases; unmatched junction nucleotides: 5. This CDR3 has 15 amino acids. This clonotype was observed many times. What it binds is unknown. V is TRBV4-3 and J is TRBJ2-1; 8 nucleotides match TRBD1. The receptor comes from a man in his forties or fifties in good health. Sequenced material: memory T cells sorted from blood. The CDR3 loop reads CASSQDRQGRNEQFF. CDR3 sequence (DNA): TGCGCCAGCAGCCAAGACCGACAGGGGAGGAATGAGCAGTTCTTC.